A selection of T cell receptor beta chains follows, all from one sample in a study of T cells in Graves' hyperthyroidism and ophthalmopathy. MiXCR, applied by TCRdb to the multiplex PCR reads, yields one record per CDR3 protein. The top ten hold roughly 8.2% of the sample, which has about 560,000 distinct CDR3 sequences, roughly 46% seen once. Sequencing was performed on peripheral blood or thyroid tissue (not recorded which). Receptors were obtained from a woman younger than 35 with Graves' hyperthyroidism. Both conserved end residues are part of each CDR3. Each record gives: D gene, clone size, V gene, J gene, CDR3 DNA, CDR3 protein. A D gene is named only where the DNA matches it firmly. A row's size may be missing; if present it is once, few, many or a size class.

D gene: NA; clone size: many; V gene: TRBV2; J gene: TRBJ1-1; CDR3 DNA: TGTGCCAGGAGGGTGGTATCTGAAGCTTTCTTT; CDR3 protein: CARRVVSEAFF
D gene: TRBD1; clone size: few; V gene: TRBV7-9; J gene: TRBJ1-1; CDR3 DNA: TGTGCCAGCAGCTTAGACATGGGACAGGGAGACACTGAAGCTTTCTTT; CDR3 protein: CASSLDMGQGDTEAFF
D gene: NA; clone size: NA; V gene: TRBV12-3/TRBV12-4; J gene: TRBJ2-7; CDR3 DNA: TGTGCCAGCAGAAACAGCTTTCCTGTTTACGAGCAGTACTTC; CDR3 protein: CASRNSFPVYEQYF
D gene: NA; clone size: few; V gene: TRBV29-1; J gene: TRBJ1-2; CDR3 DNA: TGCAGCGTTGGGGTGGGCAGGATAAACTATGGCTACACCTTC; CDR3 protein: CSVGVGRINYGYTF
D gene: TRBD1; clone size: NA; V gene: TRBV6-5; J gene: TRBJ1-2; CDR3 DNA: TGTGCCAGCAGTCAATACAGGGGCAACTATGGCTACACCTTC; CDR3 protein: CASSQYRGNYGYTF
D gene: NA; clone size: NA; V gene: TRBV19; J gene: TRBJ1-1; CDR3 DNA: TGTGCCAGTAACTGGGGATTGAACACTGAAGCTTTCTTT; CDR3 protein: CASNWGLNTEAFF
D gene: NA; clone size: many; V gene: TRBV2; J gene: TRBJ1-2; CDR3 DNA: TGTGCCAGCAAAAATGAGATGAACTATGGCTACACCTTC; CDR3 protein: CASKNEMNYGYTF
D gene: TRBD1; clone size: NA; V gene: TRBV20-1; J gene: TRBJ2-7; CDR3 DNA: TGCAGTGCTAGACTGGGACAGGCCCCCTACGAGCAGTACTTC; CDR3 protein: CSARLGQAPYEQYF
D gene: TRBD2; clone size: once; V gene: TRBV7-9; J gene: TRBJ2-7; CDR3 DNA: TGTGCCAGCAGCTTAAGGGGACTAGTTTATTCCGAGCAGTACTTC; CDR3 protein: CASSLRGLVYSEQYF
D gene: NA; clone size: many; V gene: TRBV10-3; J gene: TRBJ1-6; CDR3 DNA: TGTGCCAGCAACATCTTAGACGGCTATAATTCACCCCTCCACTTT; CDR3 protein: CASNILDGYNSPLHF
D gene: TRBD1; clone size: NA; V gene: TRBV7-9; J gene: TRBJ2-7; CDR3 DNA: TGTGCCAGCACCGGACAGGTCGGTAGCTACGAGCAGTACTTC; CDR3 protein: CASTGQVGSYEQYF
D gene: TRBD1; clone size: few; V gene: TRBV7-9; J gene: TRBJ1-2; CDR3 DNA: TGTGCCAGCAGCTTATTCCCACGACAGGGTGGCTTCGGCTACACCTTC; CDR3 protein: CASSLFPRQGGFGYTF
D gene: NA; clone size: NA; V gene: TRBV10-3; J gene: TRBJ2-2; CDR3 DNA: TGTGCCATCAGAAATATGGACACCGGGGAGCTGTTTTTT; CDR3 protein: CAIRNMDTGELFF
D gene: TRBD1; clone size: once; V gene: TRBV7-9; J gene: TRBJ2-5; CDR3 DNA: TGCAGCATCCTGACAGGGGCGGGCGAGACCCAGTACTTC; CDR3 protein: CSILTGAGETQYF
D gene: NA; clone size: once; V gene: TRBV4-1; J gene: TRBJ2-7; CDR3 DNA: TGCGCCAGCAGCCAGGACGGACTGAAGAGCTCCTACGAGCAGTACTTC; CDR3 protein: CASSQDGLKSSYEQYF
D gene: NA; clone size: NA; V gene: TRBV19; J gene: TRBJ2-2; CDR3 DNA: TGTGCCAGTAGTATAGGGGGGTTGAACACCGGGGAGCTGTTTTTT; CDR3 protein: CASSIGGLNTGELFF
D gene: TRBD1; clone size: NA; V gene: TRBV19; J gene: TRBJ2-7; CDR3 DNA: TGTGCCAGTAGTATAGAGGACAGGGGAACCTACGAGCAGTACTTC; CDR3 protein: CASSIEDRGTYEQYF
D gene: NA; clone size: many; V gene: TRBV20-1; J gene: TRBJ1-2; CDR3 DNA: TGCAGTGCTAGTGATACAGGTGGCTATGGCTACACCTTC; CDR3 protein: CSASDTGGYGYTF
D gene: NA; clone size: NA; V gene: TRBV2; J gene: TRBJ1-5; CDR3 DNA: TGTGCCAGCAGTTTAGGGGCGAGTGGCCACCAGCCCCAGCATTTT; CDR3 protein: CASSLGASGHQPQHF
D gene: NA; clone size: few; V gene: TRBV7-2; J gene: TRBJ1-4; CDR3 DNA: TGTGCCAGCAGCTTGGACGGCTCTAATGAAAAACTGTTTTTT; CDR3 protein: CASSLDGSNEKLFF
D gene: TRBD2; clone size: NA; V gene: TRBV20-1; J gene: TRBJ2-2; CDR3 DNA: TGCAGTGCAACTAGCGGGACGAACACCGGGGAGCTGTTTTTT; CDR3 protein: CSATSGTNTGELFF
D gene: NA; clone size: NA; V gene: TRBV6-5; J gene: TRBJ1-4; CDR3 DNA: TGTGCCATCAGTTACCCGAATGAAAAACTGTTTTTT; CDR3 protein: CAISYPNEKLFF
D gene: TRBD2; clone size: NA; V gene: TRBV7-9; J gene: TRBJ2-3; CDR3 DNA: TGTGCCAGCAGCCCGGGAGGCTACACAGATACGCAGTATTTT; CDR3 protein: CASSPGGYTDTQYF
D gene: TRBD1; clone size: NA; V gene: TRBV7-9; J gene: TRBJ2-7; CDR3 DNA: TGTGCCAGCAGCTGGGGGACAGGGGTTTGGTACGAGCAGTACTTC; CDR3 protein: CASSWGTGVWYEQYF
D gene: TRBD1; clone size: once; V gene: TRBV10-2; J gene: TRBJ1-6; CDR3 DNA: TGCGCCAGCGGGACAGGAGATTCACCCCTCCACTTT; CDR3 protein: CASGTGDSPLHF
D gene: TRBD1; clone size: NA; V gene: TRBV24-1; J gene: TRBJ2-5; CDR3 DNA: TGTGCCACCAGTGACGGGACAGGGTACCAAGAGACCCAGTACTTC; CDR3 protein: CATSDGTGYQETQYF
D gene: NA; clone size: few; V gene: TRBV24-1; J gene: TRBJ2-2; CDR3 DNA: TGTGCCACCAGTGATTTGGCCAGCAGGGTCACCGGGGAGCTGTTTTTT; CDR3 protein: CATSDLASRVTGELFF
D gene: TRBD1; clone size: NA; V gene: TRBV7-9; J gene: TRBJ2-5; CDR3 DNA: TGTGCCAGCAGCTTACAGGGGGCGATGGAGACCCGGTACTTC; CDR3 protein: CASSLQGAMETRYF
D gene: NA; clone size: many; V gene: TRBV7-9; J gene: TRBJ2-7; CDR3 DNA: TGTGCCAGCACCCTAGGATCGGGCGAGCAGTACTTC; CDR3 protein: CASTLGSGEQYF
D gene: NA; clone size: many; V gene: TRBV29-1; J gene: TRBJ2-2; CDR3 DNA: TGCAGCGTGCTAAAAGATACCGGGGAGCTGTTTTTT; CDR3 protein: CSVLKDTGELFF
D gene: TRBD1; clone size: many; V gene: TRBV7-3; J gene: TRBJ1-1; CDR3 DNA: TGTGCCAGCTCGACAGGGATGAACACTGAAGCTTTCTTT; CDR3 protein: CASSTGMNTEAFF
D gene: TRBD2; clone size: once; V gene: TRBV7-2; J gene: TRBJ2-2; CDR3 DNA: TGTGCCAGCAGCTTAGATGGGCTAGCGGGGAACACCGGGGAGCTGTCTTGG; CDR3 protein: CASSLDGLAGNTGELSW
D gene: TRBD2; clone size: few; V gene: TRBV9; J gene: TRBJ2-5; CDR3 DNA: TGTGCCAGCAGTTACTCGGCTAGCGGGAGGGCCGGGGAGACCCAGTACTTC; CDR3 protein: CASSYSASGRAGETQYF
D gene: NA; clone size: many; V gene: TRBV12-3/TRBV12-4; J gene: TRBJ1-6; CDR3 DNA: TGTGCCAGCAGTTGGGGGAATTCACCCCTCCACTTT; CDR3 protein: CASSWGNSPLHF
D gene: NA; clone size: NA; V gene: TRBV29-1; J gene: TRBJ1-1; CDR3 DNA: TGCAGCGTTGAAGCAGGGGATAACACTGAAGCTTTCTTT; CDR3 protein: CSVEAGDNTEAFF
D gene: NA; clone size: few; V gene: TRBV10-3; J gene: TRBJ2-5; CDR3 DNA: TGTGCCATCAGTGAGATGGGCCCTACGGGGACCCAGTACTTC; CDR3 protein: CAISEMGPTGTQYF
D gene: TRBD2; clone size: NA; V gene: TRBV4-1; J gene: TRBJ2-6; CDR3 DNA: TGCGCCAGCAGCCAACCTACTAGCGGGAGGGGTGGGGCCAACGTCCTGACTTTC; CDR3 protein: CASSQPTSGRGGANVLTF
D gene: TRBD1; clone size: NA; V gene: TRBV7-9; J gene: TRBJ2-7; CDR3 DNA: TGTGCCAGCACCCTCGAACAGGGGAGATGGGACGAGCAGTACTTC; CDR3 protein: CASTLEQGRWDEQYF
D gene: NA; clone size: many; V gene: TRBV6-6; J gene: TRBJ1-2; CDR3 DNA: TGTGCCAGCAGTTCAGCCTATGGCTACACCTTC; CDR3 protein: CASSSAYGYTF
D gene: NA; clone size: NA; V gene: TRBV25-1; J gene: TRBJ1-4; CDR3 DNA: TGTGCCAGCAGTGAATCGGTCTATGGCGCAACTAATGAAAAACTGTTTTTT; CDR3 protein: CASSESVYGATNEKLFF
D gene: TRBD1; clone size: NA; V gene: TRBV2; J gene: TRBJ1-1; CDR3 DNA: TGTGCCAGCAGTGCTGGGACAGCGGATGAAGCTTTCTTT; CDR3 protein: CASSAGTADEAFF
D gene: NA; clone size: NA; V gene: TRBV25-1; J gene: TRBJ1-5; CDR3 DNA: TGTGCGGCCGTGGGGGGACCGAACCAGCCCCAGCATTTT; CDR3 protein: CAAVGGPNQPQHF
D gene: NA; clone size: NA; V gene: TRBV28; J gene: TRBJ1-5; CDR3 DNA: TGTGCCAGCAGTTATGAGGTTTCGACGAGTCAGGGCGGTCAGCCCCAGCATTTT; CDR3 protein: CASSYEVSTSQGGQPQHF
D gene: NA; clone size: many; V gene: TRBV9; J gene: TRBJ1-2; CDR3 DNA: TGTGCCAGCAGTGGGGACGGAATCCATGGCTACACCTTC; CDR3 protein: CASSGDGIHGYTF
D gene: NA; clone size: NA; V gene: TRBV15; J gene: TRBJ2-6; CDR3 DNA: TGTGCCACCAGCAGCCAAGATGCCGGGGCCAACGTCCTGACTTTC; CDR3 protein: CATSSQDAGANVLTF
D gene: NA; clone size: few; V gene: TRBV7-9; J gene: TRBJ2-7; CDR3 DNA: TGTGCCAGCAGCTTATACTGGGGGGAGCGAACCTACGAGCAGTACTTC; CDR3 protein: CASSLYWGERTYEQYF
D gene: NA; clone size: NA; V gene: TRBV7-8; J gene: TRBJ1-1; CDR3 DNA: TGCGCCAGCAGCCAAGGGCAGGGAATGAGTACTGAAGCTTTCTTT; CDR3 protein: CASSQGQGMSTEAFF
D gene: NA; clone size: NA; V gene: TRBV29-1; J gene: TRBJ1-5; CDR3 DNA: TGCAGCGCTAGACAGAATAGCAATCAGCCCCAGCATTTT; CDR3 protein: CSARQNSNQPQHF
D gene: NA; clone size: many; V gene: TRBV15; J gene: TRBJ1-2; CDR3 DNA: TGTGCCACCAGCAGAGATGGTGGGAAGAACTATGGCTACACCTTC; CDR3 protein: CATSRDGGKNYGYTF
D gene: NA; clone size: many; V gene: TRBV7-9; J gene: TRBJ1-1; CDR3 DNA: TGTGCCAGCAGCTTCGGGACGCACACTGAAGCTTTCTTT; CDR3 protein: CASSFGTHTEAFF
D gene: TRBD1; clone size: NA; V gene: TRBV15; J gene: TRBJ1-2; CDR3 DNA: TGTGCCACCAGCGTTGAAAAGGTCAAGGGGGCCCGTGGCTACACCTTC; CDR3 protein: CATSVEKVKGARGYTF
D gene: NA; clone size: NA; V gene: TRBV7-8; J gene: TRBJ2-7; CDR3 DNA: TGTGCCAGCAGCTTAGCACAGGACTACTCCTACGAGCAGTACTTC; CDR3 protein: CASSLAQDYSYEQYF
D gene: NA; clone size: NA; V gene: TRBV7-9; J gene: TRBJ1-5; CDR3 DNA: TGTGCCAGCAGCCCCACTCGAGGGGGTCAGCCCCAGCATTTT; CDR3 protein: CASSPTRGGQPQHF